The sample holds one count of the clone carrying this T cell receptor (beta chain). Its specificity is not known. This entry comes from a study of shared clonotypes between healthy human individuals. Study outcomes and limitations: The study found about 5% of naive CD4 clonotypes shared across several donors. The expectation was that sequencing depth would affect clonotype sharing among donors. A generally larger estimated richness was seen in naive subsets than in memory subsets.

Clones were read by immunoSEQ multiplex PCR, and TCRdb kept only the in-frame ones, dropping some. The profile covers roughly 1,000,000 clones, with 75% to 85% appearing a single time and 0.55% to 0.7% taken by the ten largest. The CDR3 is 16 amino acids. The germline V gene encodes CDR1 SGHRS and CDR2 YFSETQ. Unmatched junction bases numbered 9, after V lost 4 bases and J lost 4 bases. The CD4+ fraction was divided into a CD45RA+ naive subset and a CD45RA-negative memory subset. This receptor was obtained from a man in his late teens or twenties in good health. Some clones in this sample may be carry-over from other donors' samples. The chain combines TRBV5-1 with TRBJ1-2; 11 nucleotides match TRBD1. The sample was memory CD4+ T cells from PBMCs. Subset meaning: CD45RA-negative fraction. The CDR3 sequence is CASSMDRGQFGYGYTF. The CDR3, as DNA: TGCGCCAGCAGCATGGACAGGGGGCAGTTTGGCTATGGCTACACCTTC.